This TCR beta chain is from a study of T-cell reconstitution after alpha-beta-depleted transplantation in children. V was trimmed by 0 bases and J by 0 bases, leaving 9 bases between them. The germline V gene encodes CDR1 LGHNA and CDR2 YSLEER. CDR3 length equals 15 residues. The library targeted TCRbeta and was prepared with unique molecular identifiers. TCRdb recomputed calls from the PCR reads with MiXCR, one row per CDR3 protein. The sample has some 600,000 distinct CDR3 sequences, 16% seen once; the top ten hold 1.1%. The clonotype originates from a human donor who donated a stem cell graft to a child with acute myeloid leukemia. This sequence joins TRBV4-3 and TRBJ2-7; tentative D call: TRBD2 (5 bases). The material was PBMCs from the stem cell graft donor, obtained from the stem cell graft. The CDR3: CASSQDPTSSYEQYF. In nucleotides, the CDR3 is TGCGCCAGCAGCCAAGATCCCACTAGCTCCTACGAGCAGTACTTC.